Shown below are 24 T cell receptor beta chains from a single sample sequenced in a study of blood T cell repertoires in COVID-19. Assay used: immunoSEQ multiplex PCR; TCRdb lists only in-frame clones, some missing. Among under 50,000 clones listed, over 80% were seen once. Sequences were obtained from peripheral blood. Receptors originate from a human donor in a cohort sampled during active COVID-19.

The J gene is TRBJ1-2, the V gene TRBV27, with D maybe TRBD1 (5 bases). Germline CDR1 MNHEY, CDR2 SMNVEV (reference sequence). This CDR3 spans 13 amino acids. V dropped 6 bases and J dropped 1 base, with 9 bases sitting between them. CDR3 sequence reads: CASRRGGNYGYTF. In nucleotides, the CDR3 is TGTGCCAGCAGGCGGGGGGGTAACTATGGCTACACCTTC.

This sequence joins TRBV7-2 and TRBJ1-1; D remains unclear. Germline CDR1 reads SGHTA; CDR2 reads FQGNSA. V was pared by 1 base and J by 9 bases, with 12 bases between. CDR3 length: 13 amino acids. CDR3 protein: CASSLGYEVKAFF. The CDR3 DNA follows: TGTGCCAGCAGCTTAGGGTATGAGGTTAAAGCTTTCTTT.

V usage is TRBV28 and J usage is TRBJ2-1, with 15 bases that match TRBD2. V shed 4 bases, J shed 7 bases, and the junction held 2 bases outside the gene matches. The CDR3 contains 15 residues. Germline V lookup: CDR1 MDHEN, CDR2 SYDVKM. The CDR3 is CASSSGLAGGNEQFF. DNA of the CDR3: TGTGCCAGCAGTTCGGGACTAGCGGGAGGAAATGAGCAGTTCTTC. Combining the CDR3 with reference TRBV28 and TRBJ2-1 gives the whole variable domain DVKVTQSSRYLVKRTGEKVFLECVQDMDHENMFWYRQDPGLGLRLIYFSYDVKMKEKGDIPEGYSVSREKKERFSLILESASTNQTSMYLCASSSGLAGGNEQFFGPGTRLTVL.

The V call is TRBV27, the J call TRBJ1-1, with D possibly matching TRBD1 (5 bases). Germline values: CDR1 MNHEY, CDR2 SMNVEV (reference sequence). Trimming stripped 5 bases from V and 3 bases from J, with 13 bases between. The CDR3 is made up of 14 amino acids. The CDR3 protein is CASSISRVYTEAFF. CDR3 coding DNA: TGTGCCAGCAGTATTAGCAGGGTTTACACTGAAGCTTTCTTT.

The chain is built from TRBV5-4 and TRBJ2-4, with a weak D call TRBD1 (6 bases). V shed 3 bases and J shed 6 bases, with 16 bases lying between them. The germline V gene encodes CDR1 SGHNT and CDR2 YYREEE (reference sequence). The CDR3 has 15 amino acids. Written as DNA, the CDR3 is TGTGCCAGCAGCTCTCCCGGGCAGGGGAGAAACATTCAGTACTTC. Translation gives CASSSPGQGRNIQYF. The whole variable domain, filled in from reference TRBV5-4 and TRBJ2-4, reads ETGVTQSPTHLIKTRGQQVTLRCSSQSGHNTVSWYQQALGQGPQFIFQYYREEENGRGNFPPRFSGLQFPNYSSELNVNALELDDSALYLCASSSPGQGRNIQYFGAGTRLSVL.

This CDR3 is CASKGTSRYEQYF. CDR3 DNA: TGTGCCAGCAAGGGGACTAGCCGTTACGAGCAGTACTTC. The chain joins TRBV28 to TRBJ2-7, with 9 positions matching TRBD2. The CDR3 consists of 13 residues. The germline V gene has CDR1 MDHEN and CDR2 SYDVKM. The trim removed 7 bases at V and 4 bases at J, leaving 5 bases unmatched.

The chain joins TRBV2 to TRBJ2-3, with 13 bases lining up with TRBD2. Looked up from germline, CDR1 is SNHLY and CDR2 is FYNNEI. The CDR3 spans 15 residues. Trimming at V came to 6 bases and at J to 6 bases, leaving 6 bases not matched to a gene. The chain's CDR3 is CASSIGLAGVDTQYF. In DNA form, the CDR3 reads TGTGCCAGCAGCATCGGACTAGCGGGGGTTGATACGCAGTATTTT.

The DNA of the CDR3 is TGCGCCAGCAGTGGGCTGGGACAGGGGGTAAGATTCCCCGTGGCTTTCTTT. Amino acid sequence: CASSGLGQGVRFPVAFF. The chain carries TRBV23-1 and TRBJ1-1; TRBD1 aligns across 11 bases. TRBV23-1 is sorted into the ORF group, with uncertain function. The length of the CDR3 is 17 residues. The V and J ends lost 5 bases and 11 bases, in that order; junction bases with no gene match: 19.

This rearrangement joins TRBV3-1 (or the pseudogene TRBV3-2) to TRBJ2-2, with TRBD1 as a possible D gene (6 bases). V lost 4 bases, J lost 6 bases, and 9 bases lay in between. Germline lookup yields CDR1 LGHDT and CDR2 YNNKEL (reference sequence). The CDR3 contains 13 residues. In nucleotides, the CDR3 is TGTGCCAGCAGCCCTCAGGGGTCCGGGGAGCTGTTTTTT. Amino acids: CASSPQGSGELFF.

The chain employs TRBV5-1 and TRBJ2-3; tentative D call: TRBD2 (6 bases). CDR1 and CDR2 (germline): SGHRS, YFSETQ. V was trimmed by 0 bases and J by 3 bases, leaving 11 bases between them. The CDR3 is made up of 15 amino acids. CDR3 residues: CASSLVILATDTQYF. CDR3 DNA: TGCGCCAGCAGCTTGGTAATACTAGCAACAGATACGCAGTATTTT. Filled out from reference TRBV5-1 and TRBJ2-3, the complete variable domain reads KAGVTQTPRYLIKTRGQQVTLSCSPISGHRSVSWYQQTPGQGLQFLFEYFSETQRNKGNFPGRFSGRQFSNSRSEMNVSTLELGDSALYLCASSLVILATDTQYFGPGTRLTVL.

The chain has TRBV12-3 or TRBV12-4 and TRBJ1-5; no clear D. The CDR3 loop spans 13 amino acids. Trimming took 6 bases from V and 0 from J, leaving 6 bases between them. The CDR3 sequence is CASSPFSNQPQHF. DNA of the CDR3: TGTGCCAGCAGCCCCTTTAGCAATCAGCCCCAGCATTTT.

In DNA form, the CDR3 reads TGTGCCACCAGTGCGGCAGGGGATTTCGGGGAGCTGTTTTTT. Its protein product is CATSAAGDFGELFF. The chain links TRBV24-1 to TRBJ2-2; tentative D call: TRBD1 (6 bases). V shed 5 bases and J shed 7 bases, with 13 bases lying between them. Germline loops: CDR1 KGHDR, CDR2 SFDVKD. The CDR3 runs to 14 residues.

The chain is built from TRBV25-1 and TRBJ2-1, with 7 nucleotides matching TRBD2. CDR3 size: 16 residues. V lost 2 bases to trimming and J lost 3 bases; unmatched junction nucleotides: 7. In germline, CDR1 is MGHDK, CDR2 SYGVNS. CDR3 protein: CASSEVGGLLYNEQFF. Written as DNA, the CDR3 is TGTGCCAGCAGTGAAGTTGGGGGACTACTCTACAATGAGCAGTTCTTC.

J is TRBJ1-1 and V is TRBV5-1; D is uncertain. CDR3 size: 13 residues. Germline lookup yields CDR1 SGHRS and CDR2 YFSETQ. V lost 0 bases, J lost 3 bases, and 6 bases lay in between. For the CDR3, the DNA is TGCGCCAGCAGCTTGGCTATGGACACTGAAGCTTTCTTT. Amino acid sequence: CASSLAMDTEAFF. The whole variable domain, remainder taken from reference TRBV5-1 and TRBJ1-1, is KAGVTQTPRYLIKTRGQQVTLSCSPISGHRSVSWYQQTPGQGLQFLFEYFSETQRNKGNFPGRFSGRQFSNSRSEMNVSTLELGDSALYLCASSLAMDTEAFFGQGTRLTVV.

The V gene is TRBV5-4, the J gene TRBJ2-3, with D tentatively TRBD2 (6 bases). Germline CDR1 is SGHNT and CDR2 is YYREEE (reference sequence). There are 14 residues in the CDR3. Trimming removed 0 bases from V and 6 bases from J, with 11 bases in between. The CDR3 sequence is CASSLEGRYDTQYF. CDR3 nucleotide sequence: TGTGCCAGCAGCTTGGAAGGGAGGTACGATACGCAGTATTTT. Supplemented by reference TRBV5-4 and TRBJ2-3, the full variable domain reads ETGVTQSPTHLIKTRGQQVTLRCSSQSGHNTVSWYQQALGQGPQFIFQYYREEENGRGNFPPRFSGLQFPNYSSELNVNALELDDSALYLCASSLEGRYDTQYFGPGTRLTVL.

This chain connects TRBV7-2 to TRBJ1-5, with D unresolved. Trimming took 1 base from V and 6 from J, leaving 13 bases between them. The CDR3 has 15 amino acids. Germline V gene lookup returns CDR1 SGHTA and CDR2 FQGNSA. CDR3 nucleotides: TGTGCCAGCAGCTTAGAGCCACAGACGGCTCAGCCCCAGCATTTT. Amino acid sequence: CASSLEPQTAQPQHF.

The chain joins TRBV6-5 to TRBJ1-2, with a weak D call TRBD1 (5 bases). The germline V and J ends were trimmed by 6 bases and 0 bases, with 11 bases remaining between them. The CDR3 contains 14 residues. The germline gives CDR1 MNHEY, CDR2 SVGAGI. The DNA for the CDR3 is TGTGCCAGCAGGACGGCGGGGGCTAACTATGGCTACACCTTC. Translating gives CASRTAGANYGYTF.

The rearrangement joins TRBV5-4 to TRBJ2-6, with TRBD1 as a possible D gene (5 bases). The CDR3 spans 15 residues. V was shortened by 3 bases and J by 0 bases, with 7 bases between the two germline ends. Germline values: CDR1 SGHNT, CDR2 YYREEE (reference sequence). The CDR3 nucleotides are TGTGCCAGCAGCTCTACAGGCTCTGGGGCCAACGTCCTGACTTTC. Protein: CASSSTGSGANVLTF. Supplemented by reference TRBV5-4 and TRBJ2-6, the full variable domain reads ETGVTQSPTHLIKTRGQQVTLRCSSQSGHNTVSWYQQALGQGPQFIFQYYREEENGRGNFPPRFSGLQFPNYSSELNVNALELDDSALYLCASSSTGSGANVLTFGAGSRLTVL.

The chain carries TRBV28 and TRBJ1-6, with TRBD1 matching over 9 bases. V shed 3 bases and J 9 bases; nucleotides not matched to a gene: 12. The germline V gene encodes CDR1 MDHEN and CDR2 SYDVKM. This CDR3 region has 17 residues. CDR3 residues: CASSFSLTGTGTSPLHF. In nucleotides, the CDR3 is TGTGCCAGCAGTTTCTCCCTAACCGGGACAGGGACTTCACCCCTCCACTTT.

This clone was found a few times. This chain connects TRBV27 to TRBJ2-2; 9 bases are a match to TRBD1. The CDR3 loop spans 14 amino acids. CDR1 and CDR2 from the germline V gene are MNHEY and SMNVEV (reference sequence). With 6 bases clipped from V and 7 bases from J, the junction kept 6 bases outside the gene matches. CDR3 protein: CASRLDRGSGELFF. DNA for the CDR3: TGTGCCAGCAGATTGGACAGGGGCAGCGGGGAGCTGTTTTTT.

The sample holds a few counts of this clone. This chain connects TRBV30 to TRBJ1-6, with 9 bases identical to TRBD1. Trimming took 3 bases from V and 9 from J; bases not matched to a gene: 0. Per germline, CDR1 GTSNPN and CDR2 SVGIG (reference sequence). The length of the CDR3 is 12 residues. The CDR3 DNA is TGTGCCTGGAGACAGGGGGCTTCACCCCTCCACTTT. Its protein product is CAWRQGASPLHF.

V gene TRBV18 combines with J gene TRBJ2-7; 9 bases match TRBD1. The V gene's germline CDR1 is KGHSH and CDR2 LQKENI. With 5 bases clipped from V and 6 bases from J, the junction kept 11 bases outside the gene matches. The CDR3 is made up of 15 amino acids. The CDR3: CASSSNGQGISEQYF. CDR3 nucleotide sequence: TGTGCCAGCTCAAGCAACGGACAGGGGATTTCCGAGCAGTACTTC.

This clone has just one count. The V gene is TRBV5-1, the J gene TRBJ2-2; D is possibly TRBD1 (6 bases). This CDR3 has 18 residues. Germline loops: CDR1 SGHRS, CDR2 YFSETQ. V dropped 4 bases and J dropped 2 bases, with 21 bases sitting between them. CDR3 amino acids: CASSPQERGGGNTGELFF. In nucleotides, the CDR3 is TGCGCCAGCAGCCCCCAGGAGCGTGGGGGCGGAAACACCGGGGAGCTGTTTTTT.

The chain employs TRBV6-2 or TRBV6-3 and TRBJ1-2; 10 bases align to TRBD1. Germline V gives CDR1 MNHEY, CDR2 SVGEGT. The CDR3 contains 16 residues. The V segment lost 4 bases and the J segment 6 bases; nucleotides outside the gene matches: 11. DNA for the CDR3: TGTGCCAGCAGTTCGGAACCGGGACAGGGGAGGGATGGCTACACCTTC. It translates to CASSSEPGQGRDGYTF.